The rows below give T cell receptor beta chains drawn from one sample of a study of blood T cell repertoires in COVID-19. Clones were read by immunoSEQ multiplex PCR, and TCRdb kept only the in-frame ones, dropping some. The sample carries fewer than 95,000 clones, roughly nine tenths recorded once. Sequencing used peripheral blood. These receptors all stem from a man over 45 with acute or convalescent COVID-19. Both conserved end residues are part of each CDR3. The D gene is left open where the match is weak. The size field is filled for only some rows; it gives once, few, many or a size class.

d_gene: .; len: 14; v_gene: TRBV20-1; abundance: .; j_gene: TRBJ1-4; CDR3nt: TGCAGTGCTAGTCACCAGGGGATTGCCGAAAAACTGTTTTTT; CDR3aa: CSASHQGIAEKLFF
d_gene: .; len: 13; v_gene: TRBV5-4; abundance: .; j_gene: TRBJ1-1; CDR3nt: TGTGCCAGCAGCCAAGGGAGGAACACTGAAGCTTTCTTT; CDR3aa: CASSQGRNTEAFF
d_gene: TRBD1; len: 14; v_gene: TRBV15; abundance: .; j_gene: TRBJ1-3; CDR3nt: TGTGCCATACCGGGACAGGGGCTAGGAAACACCATATATTTT; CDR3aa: CAIPGQGLGNTIYF
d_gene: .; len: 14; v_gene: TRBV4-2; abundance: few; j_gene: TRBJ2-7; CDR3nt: TGTGCCAGCAGCCAAGAAGCACAGACCTACGAGCAGTACTTC; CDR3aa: CASSQEAQTYEQYF
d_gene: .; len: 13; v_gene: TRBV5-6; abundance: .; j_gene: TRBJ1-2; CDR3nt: TGTGCCAGCAGCTTACCTTCCGGGGGGGGCTACACCTTC; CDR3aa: CASSLPSGGGYTF
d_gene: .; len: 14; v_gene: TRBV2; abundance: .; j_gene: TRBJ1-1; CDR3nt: TGTGCCAGCAGTACACAGGGAGCTAGCACTGAAGCTTTCTTT; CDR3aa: CASSTQGASTEAFF
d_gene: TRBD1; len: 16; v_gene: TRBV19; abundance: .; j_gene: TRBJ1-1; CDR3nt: TGTGCCAGTAAAGGAAACAGGGGGCTATTGAACACTGAAGCTTTCTTT; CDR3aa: CASKGNRGLLNTEAFF
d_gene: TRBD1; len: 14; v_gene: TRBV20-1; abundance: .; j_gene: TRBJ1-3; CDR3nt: TGCAGTGCAAGTCAGGGGGCAGGTGGAAACACCATATATTTT; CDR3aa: CSASQGAGGNTIYF
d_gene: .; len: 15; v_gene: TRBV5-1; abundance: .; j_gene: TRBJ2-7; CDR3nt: TGCGCCAGCAGCTTGGCTTCAGGGGTTCGCTACGAGCAGTACTTC; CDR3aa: CASSLASGVRYEQYF
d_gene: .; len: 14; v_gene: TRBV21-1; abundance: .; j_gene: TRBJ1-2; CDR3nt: TGTGCCAGCAGGAAATTTGGCGGGTACTATGGCTACACCTTC; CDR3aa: CASRKFGGYYGYTF